This record looks at one TCR beta chain sequence and its context. Germline V CDR1 and CDR2: SGHKS, YYEKEE (reference sequence). CDR3 size: 15 residues. Between the trimmed V and J ends, which lost 2 bases and 2 bases, there was a span of 13 bases. The data belong to a study of blood T cell repertoires in COVID-19. Study overall: PBMCs, B-cell-depleted T cells, or T cells provided the cDNA or gDNA that made up the material.

All enrollees were roughly 18 to 90 years old and from roughly 22 US areas. The data were produced by immunoSEQ multiplex PCR, yet TCRdb's version contains in-frame clones alone and is incomplete. The sample lists 160,000 or so clones; over 75% were seen once. The specimen sequenced was PBMCs or T cells enriched from blood (not recorded which). The chain couples TRBV5-5 to TRBJ1-1; TRBD1 might be the D (6 bases). This TCR derives from a man aged 40-55 years who had recovered from COVID-19. In DNA form, the CDR3 reads TGTGCCAGCAGCTTAAATTCCAGGGGTAACACTGAAGCTTTCTTT. Amino acid sequence: CASSLNSRGNTEAFF.